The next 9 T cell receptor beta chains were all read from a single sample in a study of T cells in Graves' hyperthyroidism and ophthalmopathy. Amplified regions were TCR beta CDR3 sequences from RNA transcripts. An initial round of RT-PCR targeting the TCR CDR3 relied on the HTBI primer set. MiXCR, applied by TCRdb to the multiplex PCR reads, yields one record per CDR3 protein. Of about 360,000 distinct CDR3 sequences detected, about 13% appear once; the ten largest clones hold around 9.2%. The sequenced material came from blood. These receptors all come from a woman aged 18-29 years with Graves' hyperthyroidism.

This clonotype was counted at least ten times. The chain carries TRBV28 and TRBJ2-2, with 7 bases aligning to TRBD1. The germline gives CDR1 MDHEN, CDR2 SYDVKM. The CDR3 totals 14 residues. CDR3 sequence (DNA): TGTCCCCGGGGACAGAACAGATGCATCGGGGAGCTGTTTTTT. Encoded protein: CPRGQNRCIGELFF.

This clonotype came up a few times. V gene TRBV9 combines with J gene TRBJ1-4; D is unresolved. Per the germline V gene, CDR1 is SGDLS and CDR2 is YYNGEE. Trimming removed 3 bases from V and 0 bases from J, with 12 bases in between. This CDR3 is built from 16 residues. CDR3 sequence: CASSASLDSTNEKLFF. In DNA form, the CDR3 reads TGTGCCAGCAGCGCCAGCTTGGATTCAACTAATGAAAAACTGTTTTTT.

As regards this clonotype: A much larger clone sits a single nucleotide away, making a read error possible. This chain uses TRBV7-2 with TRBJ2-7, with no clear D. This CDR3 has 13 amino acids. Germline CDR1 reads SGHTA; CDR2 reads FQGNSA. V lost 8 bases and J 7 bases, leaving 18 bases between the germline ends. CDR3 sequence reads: CASSLPGFREQYF. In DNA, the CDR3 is TGTGCCAGCTCCCTGCCGGGTTTTCGGGAGCAGTACTTC.

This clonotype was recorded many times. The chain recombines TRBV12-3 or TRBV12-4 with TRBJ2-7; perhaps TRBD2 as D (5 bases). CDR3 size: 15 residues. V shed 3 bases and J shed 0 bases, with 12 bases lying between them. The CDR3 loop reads CASSFPGGSSYEQYF. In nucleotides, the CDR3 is TGTGCCAGCAGTTTCCCTGGAGGCAGCTCCTACGAGCAGTACTTC.

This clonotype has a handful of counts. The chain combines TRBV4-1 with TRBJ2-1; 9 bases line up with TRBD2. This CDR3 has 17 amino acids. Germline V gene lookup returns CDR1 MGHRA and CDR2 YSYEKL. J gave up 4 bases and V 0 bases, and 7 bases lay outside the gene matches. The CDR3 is CASSQDPTSGGYNEQFF. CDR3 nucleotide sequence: TGCGCCAGCAGCCAAGACCCGACTAGCGGAGGTTACAATGAGCAGTTCTTC.

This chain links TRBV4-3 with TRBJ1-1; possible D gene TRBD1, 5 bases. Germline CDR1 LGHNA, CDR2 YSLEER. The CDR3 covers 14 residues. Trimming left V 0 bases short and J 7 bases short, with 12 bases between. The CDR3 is CASSQDFGAREAFF. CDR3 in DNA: TGCGCCAGCAGCCAAGATTTTGGGGCCCGTGAAGCTTTCTTT.

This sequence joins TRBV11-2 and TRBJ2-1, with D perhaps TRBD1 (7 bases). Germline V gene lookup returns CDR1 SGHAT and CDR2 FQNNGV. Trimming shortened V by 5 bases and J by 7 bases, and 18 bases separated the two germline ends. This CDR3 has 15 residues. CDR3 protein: CASSKGGGGSNEQFF. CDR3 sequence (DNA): TGTGCCAGCAGCAAAGGGGGCGGAGGGAGTAATGAGCAGTTCTTC.

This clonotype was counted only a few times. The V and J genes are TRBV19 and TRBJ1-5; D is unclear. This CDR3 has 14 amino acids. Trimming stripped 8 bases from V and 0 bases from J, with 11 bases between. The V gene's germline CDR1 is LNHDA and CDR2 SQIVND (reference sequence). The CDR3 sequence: CASCTANSNQPQHF. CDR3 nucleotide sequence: TGTGCCAGTTGCACCGCAAATAGCAATCAGCCCCAGCATTTT. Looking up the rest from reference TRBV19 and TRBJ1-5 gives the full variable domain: DGGITQSPKYLFRKEGQNVTLSCEQNLNHDAMYWYRQDPGQGLRLIYYSQIVNDFQKGDIAEGYSVSREKKESFPLTVTSAQKNPTAFYLCASCTANSNQPQHFGDGTRLSIL.

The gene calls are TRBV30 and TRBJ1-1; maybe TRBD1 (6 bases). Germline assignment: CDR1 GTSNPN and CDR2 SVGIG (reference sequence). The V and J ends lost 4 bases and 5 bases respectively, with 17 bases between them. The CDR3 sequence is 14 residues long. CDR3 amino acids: CAWTYRDGGTEAFF. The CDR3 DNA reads TGTGCCTGGACCTACAGGGACGGTGGGACTGAAGCTTTCTTT.